These 10 T cell receptor beta chains came from one sample sequenced in a study of blood T cells in healthy people across ages. Together with a sample-barcoded 5' primer, a J-beta primer mix was included in a second PCR lasting roughly 6 to 12 cycles. TCRdb independently ran MiXCR on the 5' RACE reads; one entry per CDR3 protein. The repertoire holds approximately 730,000 distinct CDR3 sequences, with approximately 43% as singletons. The sample was blood. Receptors were obtained from a woman aged 55-75 years in good health.

The chain employs TRBV7-2 and TRBJ1-2; 8 nucleotides agree with TRBD1. The CDR3 loop spans 15 amino acids. Germline V lookup: CDR1 SGHTA, CDR2 FQGNSA. With V trimmed by 3 bases and J by 5 bases, 8 bases remained unmatched. The CDR3 DNA reads as TGTGCCAGCAGCTTCGGACAGGGCCTAAATTATGGCTACACCTTC. The encoded protein is CASSFGQGLNYGYTF. The whole variable domain, filled in from reference TRBV7-2 and TRBJ1-2, reads GAGVSQSPSNKVTEKGKDVELRCDPISGHTALYWYRQSLGQGLEFLIYFQGNSAPDKSGLPSDRFSAERTGGSVSTLTIQRTQQEDSAVYLCASSFGQGLNYGYTFGSGTRLTVV.

The chain uses TRBV2 and TRBJ2-1, with TRBD1 matching over 9 bases. Germline CDR1 reads SNHLY; CDR2 reads FYNNEI. V shed 0 bases, J shed 8 bases, and the junction held 8 bases outside the gene matches. This CDR3 is built from 16 residues. This CDR3 is CASSEALGTGTDEQFF. The CDR3 DNA reads as TGTGCCAGCAGTGAAGCGCTGGGGACAGGGACTGATGAGCAGTTCTTC. The whole variable domain, filled in from reference TRBV2 and TRBJ2-1, reads EPEVTQTPSHQVTQMGQEVILRCVPISNHLYFYWYRQILGQKVEFLVSFYNNEISEKSEIFDDQFSVERPDGSNFTLKIRSTKLEDSAMYFCASSEALGTGTDEQFFGPGTRLTVL.

The chain employs TRBV4-2 and TRBJ2-7, with TRBD2 matching 11 bases. The CDR3 is made up of 15 amino acids. Germline V gene data show CDR1 as LGHNA and CDR2 as YNFKEQ. V lost 0 bases, J lost 3 bases, and 1 base stayed unmatched. The CDR3 region has the DNA TGTGCCAGCAGCCAAGAGACTAGCGGGGACTACGAGCAGTACTTC. This codes for CASSQETSGDYEQYF.

The chain combines TRBV7-2 with TRBJ2-3; possibly TRBD1 or TRBD2 for D (5 bases each). The CDR3 consists of 15 residues. Germline CDR1 and CDR2: SGHTA and FQGNSA. Trimming removed 5 bases from V and 2 bases from J, with 14 bases in between. CDR3 residues: CASSLGRLNTDTQYF. For the CDR3, the DNA is TGTGCCAGCAGCCTGGGACGACTGAACACAGATACGCAGTATTTT.

This clonotype was detected many times. V gene TRBV7-9 combines with J gene TRBJ1-2; D is perhaps TRBD1 (5 bases). This CDR3 comprises 13 residues. Germline V lookup: CDR1 SEHNR, CDR2 FQNEAQ (reference sequence). Trimming removed 5 bases at V and 1 base at J, with 8 bases between. The CDR3 DNA sequence: TGTGCCAGCAGCCATGACAGTAACTATGGCTACACCTTC. Protein sequence: CASSHDSNYGYTF.

In this sample, this clonotype turned up a few times. V is TRBV5-1 and J is TRBJ1-6, with D unclear. CDR1 and CDR2 from the germline V gene are SGHRS and YFSETQ. V lost 2 bases to trimming and J lost 4 bases, with 4 bases between them. The CDR3 extends over 13 amino acids. This CDR3 reads CASSFDYNSPLHF. As DNA, the CDR3 is TGCGCCAGCAGCTTTGATTATAATTCACCCCTCCACTTT.

This clonotype has only a few counts. The rearrangement joins TRBV29-1 to TRBJ2-5; 9 bases line up with TRBD1. This CDR3 is 12 amino acids long. The germline CDR1 and CDR2 sequences are SQVTM and ANQGSEA. Trimming took 5 bases from V and 5 from J; bases not matched to a gene: 3. This CDR3 is CSVWTGDETQYF. The CDR3 DNA sequence: TGCAGCGTTTGGACAGGGGATGAGACCCAGTACTTC.

The genes are TRBV27 and TRBJ2-3; 11 nucleotides match TRBD1. The germline V gene has CDR1 MNHEY and CDR2 SMNVEV (reference sequence). V dropped 4 bases and J dropped 4; count of bases not matched to a gene: 7. The CDR3 sequence is 16 residues long. The CDR3 sequence is CASSSLDRGRADTQYF. For the CDR3, the DNA is TGTGCCAGCAGTTCACTGGACAGGGGGCGCGCAGATACGCAGTATTTT.

This clonotype occurred a few times. The V gene is TRBV20-1, the J gene TRBJ1-1, with D maybe TRBD1 (6 bases). This CDR3 has 12 residues. Germline V lookup: CDR1 DFQATT, CDR2 SNEGSKA (reference sequence). The V and J ends lost 4 bases and 4 bases respectively, with 10 bases between them. The CDR3 sequence: CSANRAGTEAFF. The CDR3 nucleotides are TGCAGTGCTAACAGGGCGGGCACTGAAGCTTTCTTT.

The rearrangement joins TRBV7-2 to TRBJ2-3; D possibly corresponds to TRBD2 (5 bases). This CDR3 has 15 residues. The germline gives CDR1 SGHTA, CDR2 FQGNSA. The V gene lost 0 bases and the J gene lost 4 bases, with 11 bases spanning the gap. CDR3 residues: CASSLAASSADTQYF. The CDR3 region has the DNA TGTGCCAGCAGCTTAGCGGCTAGCTCCGCAGATACGCAGTATTTT.